A single sample is the source of the 32 T cell receptor beta chains below, sequenced in a study of CD8+CD57+ T cells in acquired aplastic anemia. TCR beta VDJ and CDR3 profiles were obtained from a genomic DNA template. Each CDR3 protein is one row after TCRdb ran MiXCR on the reads. In the table there are more than 250,000 distinct CDR3 sequences, 65% to 90% of which are singletons. All sequencing subjects had displayed CD8+CD57+ cell expansion on flow cytometry. The source material was sorted CD4+, CD8+, or CD8+CD57+ T cells (not recorded which) from PBMCs. These receptors were taken from a human donor with aplastic anemia.

CDR3 DNA: TGTGCCAGCAGCTTTCATCCGATCGGGACAGCTCCTTCCCTCCACTTT. Protein sequence: CASSFHPIGTAPSLHF. V is TRBV7-8 and J is TRBJ1-6; 7 bases fit TRBD1. Losses at the gene ends were 3 bases for V and 14 bases for J; bases not matched to a gene: 16. This CDR3 contains 16 residues. Germline V gene sequence: CDR1 SGHVS, CDR2 FQNEAQ.

This clonotype was seen only a few times. This chain uses TRBV10-1 with TRBJ1-5; D perhaps matches TRBD1 (6 bases). The germline V gene encodes CDR1 WNHNN and CDR2 SYGVQD (reference sequence). The V end was cut by 7 bases, the J end by 0 bases, with 13 bases between. The CDR3 length is 15 residues. CDR3 sequence: CASNLDSCSNQPQHF. CDR3 bases: TGCGCCAGCAACCTGGACAGCTGTAGCAATCAGCCCCAGCATTTT.

This clonotype was detected only once. A junction end diverges from the germline sequence, so it may reflect a read error. The chain joins TRBV5-1 to TRBJ1-2; tentatively, D is TRBD1 (5 bases). There are 15 residues in the CDR3. Germline V lookup: CDR1 SGHRS, CDR2 YFSETQ. CDR3 sequence: CASSQEEGRTYGYTF. As DNA, the CDR3 is TGTGCCAGCAGCCAAGAGGAGGGGCGGACCTATGGCTACACCTTC.

The chain combines TRBV7-3 with TRBJ2-5; TRBD1 aligns across 8 bases. Unmatched junction bases numbered 6, after V lost 8 bases and J lost 7 bases. The CDR3 runs 12 residues. The germline gives CDR1 SGHTA, CDR2 FQGTGA. CDR3 bases: TGTGCCAGCCAGGGGGCTAGGGGGACCCAGTACTTC. Translating gives CASQGARGTQYF. Full variable domain (rest looked up from reference TRBV7-3 and TRBJ2-5): GAGVSQTPSNKVTEKGKYVELRCDPISGHTALYWYRQSLGQGPEFLIYFQGTGAADDSGLPNDRFFAVRPEGSVSTLKIQRTERGDSAVYLCASQGARGTQYFGPGTRLLVL.

The sample holds many counts of this clonotype. The conserved phenylalanine or tryptophan normally closing the CDR3 is absent here, so this likely arose from a read error. It is unclear where the CDR3 begins or ends on the DNA, so no DNA is shown, and the CDR3 is as TCRdb lists it. The chain is built from TRBV7-8 and TRBJ2-4; TRBD2 reflects the table's D call only, with no check against the DNA. Ends included, the CDR3 has 12 residues. CDR1 is SGHVS and CDR2 is FQNEAQ in the germline V gene. The CDR3 is CASSLAGGPDTL.

This chain joins TRBV7-8 and TRBJ2-5; D may be TRBD1 (7 bases). The CDR3 covers 15 residues. V lost 5 bases and J 11 bases, leaving 24 bases between the germline ends. Germline values: CDR1 SGHVS, CDR2 FQNEAQ. CDR3 DNA sequence: TGTGCCAGCAGCCCACAGGGGACTTCGGAAGCGACGCAGTACTTC. This gives the protein CASSPQGTSEATQYF.

As concerns this clonotype: The junction and the germline gene differ at one end; a read error may be behind it. This chain connects TRBV7-9 to TRBJ2-3; 11 bases are a match to TRBD1. The CDR3 is 14 residues long. The germline V gene has CDR1 SEHNR and CDR2 FQNEAQ (reference sequence). The CDR3 bases are TGTGCCAGCAGCTGGGACAGGGGGGCCACAGCTCCGCAGTTT. This encodes CASSWDRGATAPQF.

This clonotype was found a few times. The chain couples TRBV2 to TRBJ2-1, with 9 bases lining up with TRBD2. V was clipped by 6 bases and J by 10 bases; unmatched bases: 7. The V gene's germline CDR1 is SNHLY and CDR2 FYNNEI. The length of the CDR3 is 13 residues. The CDR3 spells CASSYGLAGEQFF. CDR3 nucleotide sequence: TGTGCCAGCAGCTACGGGCTAGCGGGGGAGCAGTTCTTC.

V gene TRBV9 combines with J gene TRBJ2-7, with TRBD2 matching 8 bases. The junction had 2 bases not matched to a gene; V was cut back by 0 bases and J by 6 bases. Germline values: CDR1 SGDLS, CDR2 YYNGEE. This CDR3 is 13 amino acids long. For the CDR3, the DNA is TGTGCCAGCAGCGTAGGGAGCGGGGGCGAGCAGTACTTC. It is translated as CASSVGSGGEQYF.

A word on this clonotype: Mismatch with germline at one junction end may stem from a read error. This rearrangement joins TRBV9 to TRBJ2-1; a possible D gene is TRBD2 (5 bases). The V gene's germline CDR1 is SGDLS and CDR2 YYNGEE. The CDR3 consists of 14 residues. The CDR3 DNA reads as TGTGCCAGCAGCGTGGAGGAGTATCCAATGAACACTGTCTTC. Its protein is CASSVEEYPMNTVF.

This chain joins TRBV11-2 and TRBJ2-7, with D perhaps TRBD2 (6 bases). The CDR3 loop spans 18 amino acids. Germline assignment: CDR1 SGHAT and CDR2 FQNNGV. The V end was cut by 4 bases, the J end by 1 base, with 23 bases between. CDR3 sequence reads: CASSWGGGSTALSYEQYV. CDR3 sequence (DNA): TGTGCCAGCAGCTGGGGTGGAGGGTCGACAGCCCTTTCCTACGAGCAGTACGTC.

As concerns this clonotype: At one end, the junction sequence differs from germline, possibly due to a read error. The V and J genes are TRBV7-9 and TRBJ2-3; either TRBD1 or TRBD2 may supply D (5 bases each). The germline V gene encodes CDR1 SEHNR and CDR2 FQNEAQ (reference sequence). The length of the CDR3 is 13 residues. The CDR3 DNA is TGTGCCAGCGGGGACGGGGCAAGAGATACGCAAGATTTT. Translated: CASGDGARDTQDF.

The chain recombines TRBV10-3 with TRBJ2-5, with TRBD2 identical over 11 bases. The J call may not be correct, given that the DNA end is closer to TRBJ2-1. Germline values: CDR1 ENHRY, CDR2 SYGVKD. This CDR3 spans 14 amino acids. The CDR3 DNA reads as TGTGCCATCAGTGGGGGTAGCGGGGGGGCTACGCAGTTCTTC. Translation: CAISGGSGGATQFF.

The chain links TRBV7-8 to TRBJ2-6, with a tentative D call TRBD2 (7 bases). The CDR3 is 17 amino acids. Trimming took 7 bases from V and 9 from J, leaving 25 bases between them. The germline CDR1 and CDR2 sequences are SGHVS and FQNEAQ. In DNA form, the CDR3 reads TGTGCCAGCACCCTAGGGGGGGTCCCCTCTGCGCACAACGTCCTGACTTTC. Its translation is CASTLGGVPSAHNVLTF. The variable domain in full, completed from reference TRBV7-8 and TRBJ2-6, reads GAGVSQSPRYKVAKRGQDVALRCDPISGHVSLFWYQQALGQGPEFLTYFQNEAQLDKSGLPSDRFFAERPEGSVSTLKIQRTQQEDSAVYLCASTLGGVPSAHNVLTFGAGSRLTVL.

This chain links TRBV7-8 with TRBJ2-1; D is unclear. V lost 5 bases, J lost 9 bases, and 20 bases lay in between. In germline, CDR1 is SGHVS, CDR2 FQNEAQ. The CDR3 has 15 residues. The DNA for the CDR3 is TGTGCCAGCAGCGTAGTCGCACGGCCGATGGCTGAGCAGTTCTTC. Translated, it gives CASSVVARPMAEQFF. Together with reference TRBV7-8 and TRBJ2-1, the CDR3 gives the full variable domain: GAGVSQSPRYKVAKRGQDVALRCDPISGHVSLFWYQQALGQGPEFLTYFQNEAQLDKSGLPSDRFFAERPEGSVSTLKIQRTQQEDSAVYLCASSVVARPMAEQFFGPGTRLTVL.

Comment on this clonotype: A read error is likely, as this CDR3 ends without the conserved phenylalanine or tryptophan. Because the CDR3's place on the DNA is in doubt, the DNA is left out and the CDR3 is given as listed by TCRdb. This chain uses TRBV9 with TRBJ2-1; the D segment call TRBD1 is taken from the table without a DNA check. Germline V lookup: CDR1 SGDLS, CDR2 YYNGEE. Termini included, the CDR3 measures 13 amino acids. The CDR3 reads CASSEGTARKQPL.

This clonotype was recorded a few times. The chain joins TRBV2 to TRBJ1-1, with D hard to call. The germline V gene encodes CDR1 SNHLY and CDR2 FYNNEI. This CDR3 is built from 14 residues. Trimming removed 6 bases at V and 0 bases at J, with 11 bases between. The CDR3 bases are TGTGCCAGCAGAAAAGGCATAATGAACACTGAAGCTTTCTTT. Its protein is CASRKGIMNTEAFF.

In regard to this clonotype: Since no conserved phenylalanine or tryptophan closes the CDR3, a read error is the likely cause. The DNA is omitted, as the CDR3 cannot be located on it reliably, and the CDR3 follows TCRdb's listing. The chain carries TRBV7-3 and TRBJ2-7. With termini counted, the CDR3 has 13 amino acids. Germline lookup yields CDR1 SGHTA and CDR2 FQGTGA. CDR3 region: CASSSHANDDEHL.

This chain joins TRBV5-1 and TRBJ1-2; 7 bases line up with TRBD1. The CDR3 has 13 amino acids. From germline, CDR1 is SGHRS and CDR2 YFSETQ. Trimming at V came to 5 bases and at J to 4 bases, leaving 5 bases not matched to a gene. The CDR3 region has the DNA TGCGCCAGCAGTAAGGACAGGATCTATGGCTACACCTTC. It yields the protein CASSKDRIYGYTF.

This clonotype has just a few counts. The V gene is TRBV6-1, the J gene TRBJ2-7, with a weak D call TRBD2 (5 bases). Germline assignment: CDR1 MNHNS and CDR2 SASEGT. V was clipped by 2 bases and J by 5 bases, with 10 bases between them. The CDR3 spans 13 residues. The CDR3 protein is CASSESGIHEQYF. DNA of the CDR3: TGTGCCAGCAGTGAATCGGGGATCCACGAGCAGTACTTC.

With respect to this clonotype: Lacking the conserved final phenylalanine or tryptophan, this CDR3 likely reflects a read error. It is unclear where the CDR3 begins or ends on the DNA, so no DNA is shown, and the CDR3 is as TCRdb lists it. The V call is TRBV7-6, the J call TRBJ1-2; no check of the table's D call, TRBD1, against the DNA was made. From germline, CDR1 is SGHVS and CDR2 FNYEAQ. The CDR3 is 13 amino acids in total, end residues counted. CDR3 protein: CASSLQGPGGNYV.

The genes are TRBV11-1 and TRBJ2-7; a possible D gene is TRBD2 (6 bases). Germline CDR1 SGHAT, CDR2 FQDESV (reference sequence). CDR3 length: 12 amino acids. V lost 5 bases, J lost 6 bases, and 11 bases lay in between. CDR3 region: CASSTTAGEQYV. The CDR3 nucleotides are TGTGCCAGCAGCACCACAGCGGGCGAGCAGTACGTC.

To note about this clonotype: The CDR3 does not end in the conserved phenylalanine or tryptophan, so this is likely a read error. CDR3 DNA sequence: TGTGCCAGCAGTTTCCTCGCCGGGGCGGGCACTGAAGCTTTCCCA. Protein product: CASSFLAGAGTEAFP. The gene calls are TRBV12-3 or TRBV12-4 and TRBJ1-1; a weak D match, TRBD1 (5 bases). The ends were cut back, 3 bases at V and 4 bases at J, with 15 bases in the middle. CDR3 length: 15 residues.

J is TRBJ2-3 and V is TRBV20-1; D gene unclear. This CDR3 is built from 13 residues. V lost 3 bases and J 4 bases, leaving 11 bases between the germline ends. Per the germline V gene, CDR1 is DFQATT and CDR2 is SNEGSKA (reference sequence). The CDR3 DNA sequence: TGCAGTGCTAGCGTTATAGTGTCAGATACGCAGTATTTT. Protein: CSASVIVSDTQYF.

In this sample, this clonotype turned up once. The chain uses TRBV20-1 and TRBJ2-5; a possible D gene is TRBD1 (5 bases). The V end lost 0 bases, the J end lost 5 bases, and 19 bases lay between the germline ends. In germline, CDR1 is DFQATT, CDR2 SNEGSKA (reference sequence). CDR3 size: 16 residues. CDR3 protein: CSARDGARAAKETQYF. The CDR3 nucleotides are TGCAGTGCTAGAGATGGTGCCAGGGCGGCAAAGGAGACCCAGTACTTC.

The CDR3 spells CASRGDRLDYGYTF. The CDR3 coding sequence is TGTGCCAGCAGAGGGGACAGGTTAGACTATGGCTACACCTTC. The J gene is TRBJ1-2, the V gene TRBV25-1; 8 nucleotides match TRBD1. Germline V gene sequence: CDR1 MGHDK, CDR2 SYGVNS. The CDR3 covers 14 residues. With 6 bases clipped from V and 3 bases from J, the junction kept 6 bases outside the gene matches.

With regard to this clonotype: No conserved phenylalanine or tryptophan ends this CDR3, so it is likely a read error. It is unclear where the CDR3 begins or ends on the DNA, so no DNA is shown, and the CDR3 is as TCRdb lists it. This chain joins TRBV7-9 and TRBJ2-4; the table's D call TRBD2 went unverified against the DNA. Germline CDR1 SEHNR, CDR2 FQNEAQ (reference sequence). Ends included, the CDR3 has 12 residues. CDR3 sequence: CASSFQRSGRYY.

This clonotype was counted only a few times. The chain combines TRBV2 with TRBJ1-2; 10 bases align to TRBD1. The V segment lost 6 bases and the J segment 4 bases; nucleotides outside the gene matches: 5. Germline lookup yields CDR1 SNHLY and CDR2 FYNNEI. This CDR3 is 14 amino acids long. CDR3 in amino acids: CASSSRDRGYGYTF. The CDR3 DNA sequence: TGTGCCAGCAGCTCACGGGACAGGGGCTATGGCTACACCTTC.

Turning to this clonotype: Germline and junction disagree at one end, which may indicate a read error. The gene calls are TRBV5-8 and TRBJ1-2; D unclear. Germline CDR1 SGHTS, CDR2 YDEGEE. CDR3 length: 13 residues. The CDR3 spells CASSQASAGGYTF. Here the CDR3 DNA reads TGCGCCAGCAGCCAGGCCAGTGCAGGTGGCTACACCTTC.

The gene calls are TRBV7-3 and TRBJ2-3; D possibly uses TRBD1 or TRBD2 (5 bases each). V shed 11 bases and J shed 13 bases, with 25 bases lying between them. Germline values: CDR1 SGHTA, CDR2 FQGTGA. The CDR3 sequence is 13 residues long. CDR3 amino acids: CAPGDGATETKYF. As DNA, the CDR3 is TGTGCCCCTGGGGACGGGGCTACAGAAACGAAGTATTTT.

The chain links TRBV7-2 to TRBJ2-7; a possible D gene is TRBD2 (7 bases). CDR1 is SGHTA and CDR2 is FQGNSA in the germline V gene. Trimming removed 1 base at V and 6 bases at J, with 16 bases between. The CDR3 is made up of 15 amino acids. Written as DNA, the CDR3 is TGTGCCAGCAGCTTAGTCGGCGGGGGCTTCTGCGAGCAGTACGTC. This translates into CASSLVGGGFCEQYV.

Details on this clonotype: A much larger clone lies a single base off, so this may be a read error. This chain links TRBV7-6 with TRBJ1-1; 8 nucleotides agree with TRBD1. Germline CDR1 is SGHVS and CDR2 is FNYEAQ. The V gene end was trimmed by 6 bases and the J gene end by 14 bases; junction bases not matched to a gene: 20. This CDR3 is built from 15 residues. The CDR3 reads CASSSDRGNSPPHFF. The CDR3 DNA reads TGTGCCAGCAGTTCAGACAGGGGCAATTCACCCCCCCACTTCTTT.